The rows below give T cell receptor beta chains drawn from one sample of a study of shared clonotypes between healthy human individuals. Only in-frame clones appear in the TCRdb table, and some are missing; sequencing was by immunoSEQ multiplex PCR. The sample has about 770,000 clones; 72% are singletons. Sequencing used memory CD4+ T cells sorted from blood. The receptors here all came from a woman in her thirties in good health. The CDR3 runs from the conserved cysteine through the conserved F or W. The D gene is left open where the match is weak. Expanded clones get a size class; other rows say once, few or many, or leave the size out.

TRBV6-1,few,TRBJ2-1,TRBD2,CASRLAGNNEQFF,TGTGCCAGCAGGCTAGCGGGTAACAATGAGCAGTTCTTC
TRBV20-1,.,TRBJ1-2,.,CSATRSDGYTF,TGCAGTGCTACCAGGAGCGATGGCTACACCTTC
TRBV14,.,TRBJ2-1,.,CASRRGSGTYNEQFF,TGTGCCAGCAGGAGAGGCAGCGGCACCTACAATGAGCAGTTCTTC
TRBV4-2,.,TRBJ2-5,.,CASSQDRERVETQYF,TGTGCCAGCAGCCAAGATCGGGAGCGGGTGGAGACCCAGTACTTC
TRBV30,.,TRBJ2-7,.,CAWSAGAVYEQYF,TGTGCCTGGAGTGCAGGGGCGGTCTACGAGCAGTACTTC
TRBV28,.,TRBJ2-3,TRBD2,CASSQGLATDTQYF,TGTGCCAGCAGCCAAGGACTAGCCACAGATACGCAGTATTTT
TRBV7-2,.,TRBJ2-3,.,CASSPDYLSTDTQYF,TGTGCCAGCAGCCCGGACTACCTGAGCACAGATACGCAGTATTTT
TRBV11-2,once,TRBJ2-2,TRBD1,CASRRDRALTTGELFF,TGTGCCAGCAGACGCGACAGGGCTCTAACCACCGGGGAGCTGTTTTTT
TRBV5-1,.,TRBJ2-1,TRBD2,CASSLGSGTSVNEQFF,TGCGCCAGCAGCTTGGGATCCGGGACTAGCGTCAATGAGCAGTTCTTC
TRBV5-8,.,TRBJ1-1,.,CASSFPWAMNTEAFF,TGTGCCAGCAGCTTTCCCTGGGCTATGAACACTGAAGCTTTCTTT
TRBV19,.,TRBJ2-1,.,CASTLWAGYNEQFF,TGTGCCAGTACCTTGTGGGCGGGATACAATGAGCAGTTCTTC
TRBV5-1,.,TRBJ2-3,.,CASSFEDTQYF,TGCGCCAGCAGCTTTGAAGATACGCAGTATTTT
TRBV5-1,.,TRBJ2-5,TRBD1,CATKLFGTGDQETQYF,TGCGCCACCAAACTCTTCGGGACAGGGGACCAAGAGACCCAGTACTTC
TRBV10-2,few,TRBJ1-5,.,CASSDYSNQPQHF,TGCGCCAGCAGTGATTATAGCAATCAGCCCCAGCATTTT
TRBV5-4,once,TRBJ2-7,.,CASSPPGAKTYEQYF,TGTGCCAGCAGCCCCCCGGGGGCGAAAACCTACGAGCAGTACTTC
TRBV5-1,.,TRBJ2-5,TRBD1,CASSLGTGVGETQYF,TGCGCCAGCAGCTTGGGGACAGGGGTCGGAGAGACCCAGTACTTC
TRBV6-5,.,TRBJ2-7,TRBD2,CASSYDGLAGVNEQYF,TGTGCCAGCAGTTATGACGGTCTAGCGGGAGTAAACGAGCAGTACTTC
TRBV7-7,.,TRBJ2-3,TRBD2,CASSPSLSGRPADTQYF,TGTGCCAGCAGCCCATCCCTGAGCGGGAGGCCCGCAGATACGCAGTATTTT
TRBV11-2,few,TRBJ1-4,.,CASSSHRPAEKLFF,TGTGCCAGCAGCTCACATAGACCGGCTGAAAAACTGTTTTTT
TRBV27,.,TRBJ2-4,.,CASPPDSSTWGTKNIQYF,TGTGCCAGCCCCCCGGACTCGTCTACGTGGGGTACCAAAAACATTCAGTACTTC
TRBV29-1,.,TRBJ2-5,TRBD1,CSVERDRVGETQYF,TGCAGCGTTGAAAGGGACAGGGTGGGGGAGACCCAGTACTTC
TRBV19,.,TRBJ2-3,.,CASSHGQGRADTQYF,TGTGCCAGTAGTCACGGGCAGGGTAGAGCAGATACGCAGTATTTT
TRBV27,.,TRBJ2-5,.,CASSLSEGSRETQYF,TGTGCCAGCAGTTTGTCTGAGGGCAGCCGGGAGACCCAGTACTTC
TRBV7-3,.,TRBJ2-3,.,CASSSQAGTGGSGTQYF,TGTGCCAGCAGCTCTCAAGCCGGGACTGGAGGGTCTGGTACGCAGTATTTT
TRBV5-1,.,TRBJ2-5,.,CASSLVGSKETQYF,TGCGCCAGCAGCTTGGTAGGGAGTAAGGAGACCCAGTACTTC
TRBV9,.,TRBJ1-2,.,CASSVLEGATEGYTF,TGTGCCAGCAGCGTGTTAGAAGGGGCTACGGAAGGCTACACCTTC
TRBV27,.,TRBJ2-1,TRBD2,CASSLAGGLFF,TGTGCCAGCAGTTTAGCGGGAGGGTTGTTCTTC
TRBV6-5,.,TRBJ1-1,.,CASSYSITALYF,TGTGCCAGCAGTTACTCGATTACCGCCCTGTATTTT
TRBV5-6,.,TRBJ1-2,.,CASSLWPVRDYNYGYTF,TGTGCCAGCAGCTTGTGGCCTGTAAGGGATTATAACTATGGCTACACCTTC
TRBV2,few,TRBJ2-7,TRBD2,CASRRLAGVFSGEQYF,TGTGCCAGCCGCCGACTAGCGGGAGTTTTCTCGGGGGAGCAGTACTTC
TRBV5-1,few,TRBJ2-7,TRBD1,CASSLSQGASGEQYF,TGCGCCAGCAGCTTGTCACAGGGGGCTTCTGGTGAGCAGTACTTC
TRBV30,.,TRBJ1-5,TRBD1,CAWSRGQGGNQPQHF,TGTGCCTGGAGTAGAGGACAGGGGGGTAATCAGCCCCAGCATTTT
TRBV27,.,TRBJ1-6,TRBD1,CASSTTGRDEPLHF,TGTGCCAGCAGTACGACAGGGAGGGACGAACCCCTCCACTTT
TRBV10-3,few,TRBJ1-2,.,CAISELRADGYTF,TGTGCCATCAGTGAGTTGAGGGCCGATGGCTACACCTTC
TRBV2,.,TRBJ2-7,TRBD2,CASSHRRGTTGEQYF,TGTGCCAGCAGTCATCGTCGGGGGACTACGGGGGAGCAGTACTTC
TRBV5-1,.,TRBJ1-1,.,CASSLDAGETEAFF,TGCGCCAGCAGCTTGGATGCAGGGGAAACTGAAGCTTTCTTT
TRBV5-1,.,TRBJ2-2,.,CASSSGADTGELFF,TGCGCCAGCAGCTCCGGGGCTGACACCGGGGAGCTGTTTTTT
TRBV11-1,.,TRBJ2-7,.,CASSRTWDLSYEQYF,TGTGCCAGCAGCCGGACCTGGGACCTCTCCTACGAGCAGTACTTC
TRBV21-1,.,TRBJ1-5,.,CASSKAVQETYSNQPQHF,TGTGCCAGCAGCAAAGCGGTTCAGGAGACTTATAGCAATCAGCCCCAGCATTTT
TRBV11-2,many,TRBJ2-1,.,CASSFVNYNEQFF,TGTGCCAGCAGCTTCGTCAACTACAATGAGCAGTTCTTC
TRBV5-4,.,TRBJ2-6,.,CASSSYFSGANVLTF,TGTGCCAGCAGTTCCTACTTCTCTGGGGCCAACGTCCTGACTTTC
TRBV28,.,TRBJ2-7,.,CATHKALREQYF,TGTGCCACCCACAAAGCCCTACGGGAGCAGTACTTC
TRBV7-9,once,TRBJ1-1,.,CASSPHTEAFF,TGTGCCAGCAGCCCGCACACTGAAGCTTTCTTT
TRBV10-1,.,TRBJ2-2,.,CASSDPQMGTGELFF,TGCGCCAGCAGTGACCCGCAAATGGGGACCGGGGAGCTGTTTTTT
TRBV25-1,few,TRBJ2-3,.,CASSSSAPQTDTQYF,TGTGCCAGCAGTTCCTCAGCGCCCCAGACAGATACGCAGTATTTT
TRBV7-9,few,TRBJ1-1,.,CASSRGFNTEAFF,TGTGCCAGCAGCCGTGGATTTAACACTGAAGCTTTCTTT
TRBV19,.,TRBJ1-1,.,CASSIRNTEAFF,TGTGCCAGTAGTATAAGAAACACTGAAGCTTTCTTT
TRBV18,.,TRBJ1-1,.,CASSPDGNTEAFF,TGTGCCAGCTCTCCCGACGGAAACACTGAAGCTTTCTTT